Following are 32 T cell receptor beta chains from one sample sequenced in a study of EBV T-cell therapy then PD-1 blockade in nasopharyngeal carcinoma. Their antigens are not known. Noted treatment: AdE1-LMPpoly-expanded autologous EBV-specific T-cell therapy followed by anti-PD-1 nivolumab. TCRdb's table, derived via immunoSEQ multiplex PCR, lists solely in-frame clones and lacks some. The table lists 20,000 to 25,000 clones, 82% of them singletons. Sequences were derived from CD8+ T cells from blood, sampled at day -245 from a patient whose treatment included autologous EBV-specific T cells and nivolumab. The origin of the receptors is a man between 35 and 55 years old with nasopharyngeal carcinoma.

The rearrangement uses TRBV27 and TRBJ2-6, with D uncertain. From germline, CDR1 is MNHEY and CDR2 SMNVEV (reference sequence). The CDR3 extends over 15 amino acids. Deletions cut 5 bases from V and 3 bases from J, with 11 bases between. The CDR3 nucleotides read TGTGCCAGCAGTATCTTACTTGGTGGGGCCAACGTCCTGACTTTC. As protein: CASSILLGGANVLTF.

V gene TRBV27 combines with J gene TRBJ1-6; D gene uncertain. V was cut by 2 bases and J by 7 bases, with 9 bases left in between. CDR1 is MNHEY and CDR2 is SMNVEV in the germline V gene (reference sequence). The CDR3 covers 14 residues. The chain's CDR3 is CASSLVGPNSPLHF. DNA of the CDR3: TGTGCCAGCAGTTTAGTCGGCCCAAATTCACCCCTCCACTTT.

The CDR3 DNA reads TGTGCCAGCAGTGACCCGGGTGACGGGAGAGGCTACGAGCAGTACTTC. Translation: CASSDPGDGRGYEQYF. This rearrangement joins TRBV9 to TRBJ2-7; maybe TRBD2 (6 bases). The germline V gene has CDR1 SGDLS and CDR2 YYNGEE. There are 16 residues in the CDR3. Trimming removed 5 bases from V and 3 bases from J, with 21 bases in between.

The chain combines TRBV5-1 with TRBJ2-1; either TRBD1 or TRBD2 may supply D (5 bases each). The V gene's germline CDR1 is SGHRS and CDR2 YFSETQ. Deletions cut 1 base from V and 3 bases from J, with 17 bases between. The CDR3 spans 17 residues. Written as DNA, the CDR3 is TGCGCCAGCAGCTTGCCACGGCCCGGGGCCTACTACAATGAGCAGTTCTTC. Its protein is CASSLPRPGAYYNEQFF.

The chain uses TRBV28 and TRBJ2-1; either TRBD1 or TRBD2 may supply D (5 bases each). Looked up from germline, CDR1 is MDHEN and CDR2 is SYDVKM. CDR3 size: 16 residues. The V end was cut by 6 bases, the J end by 5 bases, with 20 bases between. CDR3 nucleotide sequence: TGTGCCAGCAGCCAATTGGCCGGGACGCCTGACAATGAGCAGTTCTTC. It encodes CASSQLAGTPDNEQFF.

The chain links TRBV6-6 to TRBJ1-1; possible D gene TRBD1, 6 bases. Trimming left V 2 bases short and J 0 bases short, with 10 bases between. The CDR3 is 15 amino acids. The germline gives CDR1 MNHNY, CDR2 SVGAGI (reference sequence). The CDR3 is CASSYPGHLNTEAFF. For the CDR3, the DNA is TGTGCCAGCAGTTACCCGGGACACCTGAACACTGAAGCTTTCTTT.

This chain connects TRBV9 to TRBJ2-3; D is uncertain. V shed 4 bases and J shed 2 bases, with 5 bases lying between them. CDR1 SGDLS and CDR2 YYNGEE come from the germline V gene. CDR3 length: 12 residues. In nucleotides, the CDR3 is TGTGCCAGCAGCTACACCACAGATACGCAGTATTTT. Translation: CASSYTTDTQYF.

This clone was detected only once. The chain employs TRBV28 and TRBJ2-1, with 8 bases that match TRBD1. CDR1 is MDHEN and CDR2 is SYDVKM in the germline V gene. The CDR3 loop spans 16 amino acids. J was trimmed by 8 bases and V by 2 bases; bases with no gene match: 11. The CDR3 loop reads CASSLRQGNGYHEQFF. Here the CDR3 DNA reads TGTGCCAGCAGTTTAAGACAGGGGAATGGATATCATGAGCAGTTCTTC. Using reference TRBV28 and TRBJ2-1 for the parts outside the CDR3, the full variable domain is DVKVTQSSRYLVKRTGEKVFLECVQDMDHENMFWYRQDPGLGLRLIYFSYDVKMKEKGDIPEGYSVSREKKERFSLILESASTNQTSMYLCASSLRQGNGYHEQFFGPGTRLTVL.

V is TRBV3-1 (or the pseudogene TRBV3-2) and J is TRBJ1-3, with D unclear. The germline gives CDR1 LGHDT, CDR2 YNNKEL (reference sequence). This CDR3 is built from 13 residues. Trimming pared 1 base from V and 8 bases from J, leaving 9 bases between. CDR3 sequence (DNA): TGTGCCAGCAGCCAAGGTCCGGAATACACCATATATTTT. It codes for CASSQGPEYTIYF.

This chain joins TRBV4-3 and TRBJ2-1, with 7 nucleotides matching TRBD1. Germline V CDR1 and CDR2: LGHNA, YSLEER. This CDR3 is built from 12 residues. Trimming at V came to 2 bases and at J to 10 bases, leaving 2 bases not matched to a gene. CDR3 residues: CASSQTGEEQFF. In DNA form, the CDR3 reads TGCGCCAGCAGCCAAACAGGGGAGGAGCAGTTCTTC.

The chain carries TRBV7-2 and TRBJ1-1; perhaps TRBD1 as D (6 bases). Trimming cost V 1 base and J 1 base, with 10 bases left between them. This CDR3 contains 15 residues. Germline V gene lookup returns CDR1 SGHTA and CDR2 FQGNSA. The CDR3 protein is CASSLEGGANTEAFF. CDR3 in DNA: TGTGCCAGCAGCTTAGAGGGGGGGGCGAACACTGAAGCTTTCTTT.

The chain couples TRBV11-3 to TRBJ2-7; TRBD1 is a possible D gene (7 bases). The CDR3 extends over 16 amino acids. Trimming took off 5 bases at V and 4 bases at J, with 21 bases between the two ends. CDR1 is SGHNT and CDR2 is YENEEA in the germline V gene. Written as DNA, the CDR3 is TGTGCCAGCAGCCTAACACCATCGCAGGGGGGTTACGAGCAGTACTTC. Translating gives CASSLTPSQGGYEQYF.

The chain couples TRBV5-6 to TRBJ1-1; D ambiguous. Germline loops: CDR1 SGHDT, CDR2 YYEEEE. The ends were cut back, 0 bases at V and 4 bases at J, with 10 bases in the middle. The CDR3 runs to 14 residues. This CDR3 is CASSLEGTGTEAFF. DNA of the CDR3: TGTGCCAGCAGCTTGGAGGGTACGGGCACTGAAGCTTTCTTT.

The chain employs TRBV7-8 and TRBJ2-3; D gene uncertain. The germline V gene has CDR1 SGHVS and CDR2 FQNEAQ. The V end lost 5 bases, the J end lost 0 bases, and 9 bases lay between the germline ends. This CDR3 is 14 amino acids long. The CDR3: CASSLTASTDTQYF. CDR3 nucleotide sequence: TGTGCCAGCAGCCTTACGGCCAGCACAGATACGCAGTATTTT.

This clone came up once. J is TRBJ1-2 and V is TRBV27; D perhaps matches TRBD1 (6 bases). The CDR3 covers 14 residues. Between the trimmed V and J ends, which lost 0 bases and 6 bases, there was a span of 11 bases. In germline, CDR1 is MNHEY, CDR2 SMNVEV (reference sequence). CDR3 in DNA: TGTGCCAGCAGTTTATCGGCAGGGGCGGATGGCTACACCTTC. The encoded protein is CASSLSAGADGYTF.

V usage is TRBV7-6 and J usage is TRBJ1-6, with D maybe TRBD1 (5 bases). This CDR3 is 16 amino acids long. The germline gives CDR1 SGHVS, CDR2 FNYEAQ. V was cut by 5 bases and J by 2 bases, with 13 bases left in between. The CDR3 loop is CASSTRDGPYNSPLHF. CDR3 nucleotides: TGTGCCAGCAGCACCCGGGACGGCCCCTATAATTCACCCCTCCACTTT. The whole variable domain, filled in from reference TRBV7-6 and TRBJ1-6, reads GAGVSQSPRYKVTKRGQDVALRCDPISGHVSLYWYRQALGQGPEFLTYFNYEAQQDKSGLPNDRFSAERPEGSISTLTIQRTEQRDSAMYRCASSTRDGPYNSPLHFGNGTRLTVT.

CDR3 in amino acids: CAISEAGYQETQYF. CDR3 nucleotides: TGTGCCATCAGTGAGGCGGGGTACCAAGAGACCCAGTACTTC. The genes are TRBV10-3 and TRBJ2-5, with D perhaps matching TRBD2 (6 bases). The germline gives CDR1 ENHRY, CDR2 SYGVKD. Trimming took 2 bases from V and 0 from J, leaving 7 bases between them. The CDR3 is 14 residues long.

This rearrangement joins TRBV7-9 to TRBJ2-1; D is undetermined. CDR1 and CDR2 (germline): SEHNR, FQNEAQ (reference sequence). Trimming removed 5 bases at V and 7 bases at J, with 15 bases between. The length of the CDR3 is 14 residues. The DNA for the CDR3 is TGTGCCAGCAGCACCGGACCCCTGGGGAATGAGCAGTTCTTC. As protein: CASSTGPLGNEQFF.

This sequence joins TRBV28 and TRBJ1-6; perhaps TRBD1 as D (5 bases). With 3 bases removed from V and 11 bases from J, the gap between germline ends came to 14 bases. In germline, CDR1 is MDHEN, CDR2 SYDVKM. The CDR3 extends over 14 amino acids. CDR3 nucleotide sequence: TGTGCCAGCAGTTTCGCAGGGCCCGGGGCACCCCTCCACTTT. Amino acids: CASSFAGPGAPLHF.

The chain is built from TRBV5-1 and TRBJ1-1; a possible D gene is TRBD1 (5 bases). Trimming removed 1 base at V and 4 bases at J, with 11 bases between. Germline V gives CDR1 SGHRS, CDR2 YFSETQ. The CDR3 runs to 14 residues. CDR3 residues: CASSLQGMGTEAFF. CDR3 bases: TGCGCCAGCAGCTTGCAGGGCATGGGCACTGAAGCTTTCTTT.

The V call is TRBV5-5, the J call TRBJ2-7; TRBD1 agrees at 7 bases. The trim removed 0 bases at V and 0 bases at J, leaving 9 bases unmatched. This CDR3 region has 17 residues. Germline assignment: CDR1 SGHKS and CDR2 YYEKEE (reference sequence). The CDR3 spells CASSLGGGQAFSYEQYF. In DNA, the CDR3 is TGTGCCAGCAGCTTGGGGGGCGGACAGGCCTTCTCCTACGAGCAGTACTTC. Combining the CDR3 with reference TRBV5-5 and TRBJ2-7 gives the whole variable domain DAGVTQSPTHLIKTRGQQVTLRCSPISGHKSVSWYQQVLGQGPQFIFQYYEKEERGRGNFPDRFSARQFPNYSSELNVNALLLGDSALYLCASSLGGGQAFSYEQYFGPGTRLTVT.

This rearrangement joins TRBV5-6 to TRBJ1-5, with D possibly being TRBD1 (6 bases). The CDR3 is 15 residues long. With 0 bases removed from V and 6 bases from J, the gap between germline ends came to 13 bases. CDR1 and CDR2 from the germline V gene are SGHDT and YYEEEE. As DNA, the CDR3 is TGTGCCAGCAGCTTGGGCAGGGGAGGTGGTCAGCCCCAGCATTTT. This translates into CASSLGRGGGQPQHF.

This chain joins TRBV13 and TRBJ1-1, with D uncertain. The CDR3 is 16 residues long. Per germline, CDR1 PRHDT and CDR2 FYEKMQ (reference sequence). Trimming removed 1 base from V and 0 bases from J, with 12 bases in between. CDR3 sequence reads: CASSLEADTMNTEAFF. The DNA for the CDR3 is TGTGCCAGCAGCTTAGAGGCGGATACTATGAACACTGAAGCTTTCTTT.

The V and J genes are TRBV7-9 and TRBJ2-4; 8 bases fit TRBD1. Germline CDR1 and CDR2: SEHNR and FQNEAQ (reference sequence). This CDR3 contains 15 residues. V was pared by 5 bases and J by 3 bases, with 6 bases of the junction left unmatched. The CDR3 loop reads CASSQTGQGKNIQYF. DNA for the CDR3: TGTGCCAGCAGCCAAACCGGACAGGGCAAAAACATTCAGTACTTC. The whole variable domain, remainder taken from reference TRBV7-9 and TRBJ2-4, is DTGVSQNPRHKITKRGQNVTFRCDPISEHNRLYWYRQTLGQGPEFLTYFQNEAQLEKSRLLSDRFSAERPKGSFSTLEIQRTEQGDSAMYLCASSQTGQGKNIQYFGAGTRLSVL.

Here the CDR3 reads CASSPRQGAQGGEQYF. CDR3 DNA: TGTGCCAGCAGTCCTCGACAGGGGGCGCAGGGAGGCGAGCAGTACTTC. This chain links TRBV27 with TRBJ2-7; 10 positions agree with TRBD1. Germline V gives CDR1 MNHEY, CDR2 SMNVEV (reference sequence). CDR3 length equals 16 residues. V lost 5 bases and J lost 6; bases outside the gene matches: 13.

The rearrangement joins TRBV7-2 to TRBJ2-7; 8 bases map to TRBD2. Unmatched junction bases numbered 16, after V lost 3 bases and J lost 6 bases. The germline V gene encodes CDR1 SGHTA and CDR2 FQGNSA. The CDR3 is 17 residues long. The CDR3 loop reads CASSFDPGGPSFGEQYF. In DNA form, the CDR3 reads TGTGCCAGCAGCTTTGATCCGGGGGGGCCCTCCTTTGGCGAGCAGTACTTC.

The V and J genes are TRBV9 and TRBJ2-1, with a tentative D call TRBD2 (6 bases). Looked up from germline, CDR1 is SGDLS and CDR2 is YYNGEE. The CDR3 totals 13 residues. Between the trimmed V and J ends, which lost 5 bases and 8 bases, there was a span of 14 bases. The CDR3 sequence: CASSITSSHEQFF. The CDR3 region has the DNA TGTGCCAGCAGTATAACTAGCTCCCATGAGCAGTTCTTC.

The genes are TRBV10-3 and TRBJ2-5; 8 nucleotides agree with TRBD1. CDR1 is ENHRY, CDR2 SYGVKD, per germline. The junction had 8 bases not matched to a gene; V was cut back by 7 bases and J by 1 base. This CDR3 is built from 15 residues. This CDR3 reads CAIKRGQVRQETQYF. The DNA for the CDR3 is TGTGCCATCAAGAGGGGACAGGTCCGCCAAGAGACCCAGTACTTC.

The rearrangement uses TRBV5-1 and TRBJ2-7; unclear D gene. V dropped 4 bases and J dropped 0 bases, with 5 bases sitting between them. Germline CDR1 reads SGHRS; CDR2 reads YFSETQ. The CDR3 sequence is 12 residues long. CDR3 sequence reads: CASSESSYEQYF. CDR3 DNA sequence: TGCGCCAGCAGCGAGAGCTCCTACGAGCAGTACTTC.

This clone was picked up a small number of times. The chain has TRBV6-5 and TRBJ2-7, with a tentative D call TRBD2 (6 bases). The CDR3 has 14 residues. The germline V gene has CDR1 MNHEY and CDR2 SVGAGI. Trimming took 9 bases from V and 5 from J, leaving 20 bases between them. The CDR3 DNA reads as TGTGCCAGTGAAATCGGGGGAGGTATGGACGAGCAGTACTTC. Translating gives CASEIGGGMDEQYF.

The chain combines TRBV30 with TRBJ2-2; D gene ambiguous. Germline loops: CDR1 GTSNPN, CDR2 SVGIG (reference sequence). V lost 6 bases to trimming and J lost 4 bases, with 12 bases between them. The length of the CDR3 is 13 residues. CDR3: CACPSEVTGELFF. The CDR3 nucleotides are TGTGCCTGCCCCTCTGAGGTCACCGGGGAGCTGTTTTTT.

This clone was seen only once. The rearrangement links TRBV2 to TRBJ2-1, with D perhaps matching TRBD2 (6 bases). This CDR3 is built from 12 residues. Trimming removed 7 bases from V and 11 bases from J, with 15 bases in between. Germline V CDR1 and CDR2: SNHLY, FYNNEI. The CDR3 here is CASIGLTNQQFF. In DNA, the CDR3 is TGTGCCAGCATTGGACTAACAAACCAGCAGTTCTTC.